The 16 T cell receptor beta chains given below trace back to one sample, sequenced in a study of blood T cells in healthy people across ages. The second PCR ran about 7 to 12 cycles with a sample-barcoded 5' primer and J-beta primers. TCRdb itself ran the 5' RACE reads through MiXCR, one entry per CDR3 protein. The data hold roughly 1.6 million distinct CDR3 sequences, with 34% observed a single time. Sequencing was done on a sample of blood. These receptors were taken from a woman in her 30s in good health.

This clonotype was recorded a few times. The chain links TRBV6-1 to TRBJ2-7; D perhaps matches TRBD2 (5 bases). Germline V lookup: CDR1 MNHNS, CDR2 SASEGT. The CDR3 loop spans 15 amino acids. The V end lost 0 bases, the J end lost 0 bases, and 9 bases lay between the germline ends. For the CDR3, the DNA is TGTGCCAGCAGTGAAGCGCCCGAGGGCTCCTACGAGCAGTACTTC. Encoded protein: CASSEAPEGSYEQYF.

This clonotype has a handful of counts. The J gene is TRBJ2-1, the V gene TRBV6-1; unclear D gene. V was pared by 5 bases and J by 2 bases, with 10 bases between. The germline V gene has CDR1 MNHNS and CDR2 SASEGT. The CDR3 loop spans 14 amino acids. The CDR3 bases are TGTGCCAGCAGTAGCGCCTCGCCCTACAATGAGCAGTTCTTC. Translating it yields CASSSASPYNEQFF.

The rearrangement uses TRBV7-9 and TRBJ1-3; no firm D call. Germline V gene lookup returns CDR1 SEHNR and CDR2 FQNEAQ (reference sequence). Trimming cost V 8 bases and J 1 base, with 30 bases left between them. This CDR3 is 20 amino acids long. As DNA, the CDR3 is TGTGCCAGCCCTACCCACCAGGAGACCGTTAACATCGGGTCTGGAAACACCATATATTTT. This gives the protein CASPTHQETVNIGSGNTIYF.

This clonotype was seen a few times. V is TRBV29-1 and J is TRBJ2-1; D not resolved. Germline V CDR1 and CDR2: SQVTM, ANQGSEA. The CDR3 has 16 amino acids. V dropped 2 bases and J dropped 0 bases, with 14 bases sitting between them. The CDR3 here is CSVETGSRHSYNEQFF. CDR3 sequence (DNA): TGCAGCGTTGAAACCGGGTCTCGGCACTCCTACAATGAGCAGTTCTTC.

The chain recombines TRBV5-1 with TRBJ2-1; the match to TRBD2 covers 7 bases. Germline V CDR1 and CDR2: SGHRS, YFSETQ. J was trimmed by 4 bases and V by 8 bases; bases with no gene match: 15. CDR3 size: 16 residues. For the CDR3, the DNA is TGCGCCAGTAGCAGAGACGGGGGGACCAAATACAATGAGCAGTTCTTC. Protein product: CASSRDGGTKYNEQFF.

Turning to this clonotype: At one of its ends the junction is not consistent with the germline gene, which may arise from a read error. The rearrangement uses TRBV3-1 and TRBJ1-1, with D possibly being TRBD1 (5 bases). Germline V lookup: CDR1 LGHDT, CDR2 YNNKEL (reference sequence). The CDR3 runs 13 residues. CDR3 loop: CARSQGTETEAFF. As DNA, the CDR3 is TGTGCCCGCAGCCAAGGGACGGAGACTGAAGCTTTCTTT. Supplemented by reference TRBV3-1 and TRBJ1-1, the full variable domain reads DTAVSQTPKYLVTQMGNDKSIKCEQNLGHDTMYWYKQDSKKFLKIMFSYNNKELIINETVPNRFSPKSPDKAHLNLHINSLELGDSAVYFCARSQGTETEAFFGQGTRLTVV.

V is TRBV7-3 and J is TRBJ1-6, with D uncertain. The germline V and J ends were trimmed by 1 base and 10 bases, with 14 bases remaining between them. Germline V CDR1 and CDR2: SGHTA, FQGTGA. The CDR3 has 15 amino acids. This chain's CDR3 is CASSLRRTIGSPLHF. In DNA form, the CDR3 reads TGTGCCAGCAGCTTAAGAAGGACGATCGGCTCACCCCTCCACTTT. Complete variable domain (other parts from reference TRBV7-3 and TRBJ1-6): GAGVSQTPSNKVTEKGKYVELRCDPISGHTALYWYRQSLGQGPEFLIYFQGTGAADDSGLPNDRFFAVRPEGSVSTLKIQRTERGDSAVYLCASSLRRTIGSPLHFGNGTRLTVT.

Regarding this clonotype: A read error is possible here, since a much larger clone lies one base away. The chain uses TRBV29-1 and TRBJ2-7; TRBD2 matches at 8 bases. The CDR3 has 14 amino acids. The trim removed 7 bases at V and 0 bases at J, leaving 8 bases unmatched. Germline assignment: CDR1 SQVTM and CDR2 ANQGSEA. The CDR3 spells CSGACGRSSYEQYF. CDR3 nucleotides: TGCAGCGGGGCCTGCGGGAGGAGCTCCTACGAGCAGTACTTC.

This clonotype was counted a few times. The V and J genes are TRBV4-1 and TRBJ2-3; TRBD1 matches at 9 bases. Germline V gives CDR1 MGHRA, CDR2 YSYEKL. The V gene end was trimmed by 0 bases and the J gene end by 1 base; junction bases not matched to a gene: 2. This CDR3 contains 16 residues. CDR3 DNA: TGCGCCAGCAGCCAAGAGTGGACAGGGGGCACAGATACGCAGTATTTT. This encodes CASSQEWTGGTDTQYF.

This clonotype has more than one count but fewer than ten. V and J are TRBV5-1 and TRBJ2-7; D remains ambiguous. V gave up 1 base and J gave up 7 bases, with 21 bases separating them. Germline-derived CDR1 and CDR2 are SGHRS and YFSETQ. The CDR3 spans 16 residues. CDR3: CASSLRGIPLTWEQYF. The CDR3 DNA follows: TGCGCCAGCAGCTTGCGTGGGATTCCCCTAACCTGGGAGCAGTACTTC.

The DNA of the CDR3 is TGCAGTGCTATTATAGCGGGGGATAGGGGGACCCAGTACTTC. Amino acids: CSAIIAGDRGTQYF. The chain combines TRBV20-1 with TRBJ2-5; TRBD2 agrees at 9 bases. The CDR3 runs to 14 residues. The ends lost 4 bases at V and 7 bases at J; junction bases unmatched: 10. The germline CDR1 and CDR2 sequences are DFQATT and SNEGSKA (reference sequence).

The rearrangement links TRBV5-5 to TRBJ2-7; 7 bases are a match to TRBD1. The CDR3 length is 14 residues. The germline gives CDR1 SGHKS, CDR2 YYEKEE (reference sequence). Unmatched junction bases numbered 9, after V lost 4 bases and J lost 5 bases. Written as DNA, the CDR3 is TGTGCCAGCAGCCCTACCGACAGGGCCAACGAGCAGTACTTC. Translation: CASSPTDRANEQYF.

This clonotype has a count of ten or more. The rearrangement uses TRBV29-1 and TRBJ1-2, with D uncertain. From germline, CDR1 is SQVTM and CDR2 ANQGSEA. The germline V and J ends were trimmed by 6 bases and 3 bases, with 5 bases remaining between them. The CDR3 sequence is 10 residues long. CDR3 coding DNA: TGCAGCGTGTTGGACTATGGCTACACCTTC. It encodes CSVLDYGYTF.

The V gene is TRBV18, the J gene TRBJ2-1; D remains ambiguous. This CDR3 has 15 amino acids. Germline lookup yields CDR1 KGHSH and CDR2 LQKENI. Between the trimmed V and J ends, which lost 1 base and 0 bases, there was a span of 7 bases. In DNA, the CDR3 is TGTGCCAGCTCACCACAGGCGACCTCCTACAATGAGCAGTTCTTC. Residues: CASSPQATSYNEQFF.

The gene calls are TRBV7-2 and TRBJ2-7; D is unclear. The CDR3 spans 13 residues. CDR1 and CDR2 (germline): SGHTA, FQGNSA. Trimming shortened V by 4 bases and J by 5 bases, and 12 bases separated the two germline ends. The DNA of the CDR3 is TGTGCCAGCAGCTCTGGTGCTGACAACGAGCAGTACTTC. Amino acid sequence: CASSSGADNEQYF.

The chain combines TRBV5-1 with TRBJ2-7; D is unresolved. The ends were cut back, 0 bases at V and 3 bases at J, with 22 bases in the middle. The CDR3 is made up of 18 amino acids. Germline V gene data show CDR1 as SGHRS and CDR2 as YFSETQ. CDR3 coding DNA: TGCGCCAGCAGCTTGGCCATGCACCCCGAGACGAATTTCTACGAGCAGTACTTC. It specifies CASSLAMHPETNFYEQYF.